This is a list of T cell receptor beta chains from one sample in a study of control samples from healthy donors and cancer patients. The protocol was immunoSEQ multiplex PCR, while the TCRdb copy is restricted to in-frame clones and leaves out a portion. The sample lists about 92,000 clones; roughly four fifths were seen once. Sequencing was performed on blood. The receptors originated from a woman aged 55-70 years in good health. Each CDR3 is given with its conserved first and last residue. Fields, in order: D gene, V gene, J gene, clone size, CDR3 protein, CDR3 DNA. A D gene is named only where the DNA matches it firmly. Not every row has a clone size; where given, it reads once, few, many or a size class.

TRBD1	TRBV5-1	TRBJ1-1	-	CASSLNGGEGQRAFF	TGCGCCAGCAGCTTGAATGGCGGTGAGGGACAGAGGGCTTTCTTT
-	TRBV9	TRBJ1-1	-	CASSVGGVKGTEAFF	TGTGCCAGCAGCGTAGGGGGGGTCAAGGGGACTGAAGCTTTCTTT
-	TRBV6-5	TRBJ2-3	-	CASSVSEPGLDTQYF	TGTGCCAGCTCGGTGTCAGAACCCGGACTTGATACGCAGTATTTT
-	TRBV30	TRBJ1-5	-	CAWSGEMSEKNQPQHF	TGTGCCTGGTCCGGGGAAATGTCGGAAAAAAATCAGCCCCAGCATTTT
TRBD1	TRBV7-9	TRBJ1-2	-	CASSQKTGPYGYTF	TGTGCCAGCAGCCAAAAGACAGGGCCCTATGGCTACACCTTC
TRBD1	TRBV10-2	TRBJ2-7	-	CASSFQRQGVSYEQYF	TGCGCCAGCAGTTTCCAGCGGCAGGGGGTCTCCTACGAGCAGTACTTC
TRBD1	TRBV6-6	TRBJ2-3	-	CASSYSDRSTDTQYF	TGTGCCAGCAGTTACTCGGACAGGTCCACAGATACGCAGTATTTT
-	TRBV7-2	TRBJ2-3	-	CASSPGHSTDTQYF	TGTGCCAGCAGCCCGGGACACAGCACAGATACGCAGTATTTT
TRBD2	TRBV7-8	TRBJ2-7	-	CASSLGSGGSSYEQYF	TGTGCCAGCAGCTTAGGGTCGGGGGGTAGCTCCTACGAGCAGTACTTC
-	TRBV11-2	TRBJ2-2	-	CASSLTGTGELFF	TGTGCCAGCAGCTTGACGGGGACCGGGGAGCTGTTTTTT
-	TRBV21-1	TRBJ2-7	-	CASSKKESRDRVSYEQYF	TGTGCCAGCAGCAAAAAAGAGAGTAGGGACAGGGTTTCCTACGAGCAGTACTTC
-	TRBV4-2	TRBJ2-1	-	CASSQEVLASGEQFF	TGTGCCAGCAGCCAAGAAGTCCTAGCCTCGGGGGAGCAGTTCTTC
-	TRBV9	TRBJ2-7	-	CASSVDHGGYEQYF	TGTGCCAGCAGCGTAGACCACGGCGGCTACGAGCAGTACTTC
-	TRBV28	TRBJ1-2	-	CASSLSFRGGGYTF	TGTGCCAGCAGTTTAAGTTTCAGGGGTGGTGGCTACACCTTC
-	TRBV1	TRBJ2-1	-	CTSSQDGAAWVKAISGEQFF	TGCACCAGCAGCCAAGACGGCGCCGCTTGGGTGAAGGCGATTAGCGGGGAGCAGTTCTTC
TRBD2	TRBV15	TRBJ2-1	-	CATTKAAGGHNEQFF	TGTGCCACGACTAAGGCCGCGGGAGGTCACAATGAGCAGTTCTTC
TRBD1	TRBV6-1	TRBJ2-7	many	CASSEEGGTGYEQYF	TGTGCCAGCAGTGAAGAGGGCGGGACAGGCTACGAGCAGTACTTC
TRBD1	TRBV18	TRBJ1-6	once	CASSPDRTVNSPLHF	TGTGCCAGCTCACCGGACAGGACGGTTAATTCACCCCTCCACTTT
-	TRBV20-1	TRBJ1-1	once	CSASKGGTEAFF	TGCAGTGCTAGTAAGGGTGGGACTGAAGCTTTCTTT
TRBD1	TRBV2	TRBJ1-5	once	CASLLGQASNQPQHF	TGTGCCAGCCTTTTGGGACAGGCGAGCAATCAGCCCCAGCATTTT
-	TRBV4-3	TRBJ1-2	-	CASSQEFTATNYGYTF	TGCGCCAGCAGCCAAGAATTCACAGCTACTAACTATGGCTACACCTTC
TRBD1	TRBV24-1	TRBJ2-3	-	CATSETAGTVTDTQYF	TGTGCCACCAGTGAGACGGCCGGGACAGTCACAGATACGCAGTATTTT
TRBD1	TRBV11-2	TRBJ1-4	-	CASSRDRGDEKLFF	TGTGCCAGCAGCCGTGACAGGGGGGATGAAAAACTGTTTTTT
-	TRBV5-4	TRBJ1-5	few	CASSLALFRGFNSNQPQHF	TGTGCCAGCAGCTTGGCCCTTTTCCGGGGATTCAATAGCAATCAGCCCCAGCATTTT
-	TRBV28	TRBJ1-2	-	CASSGVVGGGYTF	TGTGCCAGCAGTGGAGTAGTCGGAGGAGGCTACACCTTC
-	TRBV7-9	TRBJ2-2	-	CASIPSFFAEITGELFF	TGTGCCAGCATTCCCAGCTTTTTTGCGGAGATCACCGGGGAGCTGTTTTTT
-	TRBV28	TRBJ2-1	-	CASARLGNEQFF	TGTGCCAGCGCGAGGCTTGGGAATGAGCAGTTCTTC
-	TRBV19	TRBJ1-4	-	CASSIPRGENEKLFF	TGTGCCAGTAGTATCCCGAGGGGCGAAAATGAAAAACTGTTTTTT
-	TRBV20-1	TRBJ2-1	-	CSSPAPEQFF	TGCAGTTCCCCCGCCCCCGAGCAGTTCTTC
TRBD1	TRBV23-1	TRBJ1-1	once	CAATGTNTEAFF	TGCGCCGCGACAGGGACAAACACTGAAGCTTTCTTT
TRBD2	TRBV9	TRBJ2-3	-	CASSAGTSGAPSTDTQYF	TGTGCCAGCAGCGCCGGGACTAGCGGGGCCCCGAGCACAGATACGCAGTATTTT
-	TRBV3-1/TRBV3-2	TRBJ1-1	-	CASSQAGVTEAFF	TGTGCCAGCAGCCAAGCAGGGGTCACTGAAGCTTTCTTT
-	TRBV12-3/TRBV12-4	TRBJ2-6	-	CASSFWRANVLTF	TGTGCCAGCAGTTTTTGGAGGGCCAACGTCCTGACTTTC
TRBD1	TRBV6-2/TRBV6-3	TRBJ2-2	few	CASSAVRGQGLQTGELFF	TGTGCCAGCAGTGCGGTGAGGGGACAGGGGCTTCAAACCGGGGAGCTGTTTTTT
-	TRBV7-9	TRBJ2-5	once	CASTYQETQYF	TGTGCCAGCACCTACCAAGAGACCCAGTACTTC
TRBD1	TRBV5-4	TRBJ1-2	-	CASSRTGDYGYTF	TGTGCCAGCAGCCGGACAGGGGACTATGGCTACACCTTC
TRBD1	TRBV7-9	TRBJ2-6	-	CASSPGTGVLAGANVLTF	TGTGCCAGCAGTCCCGGGACAGGGGTTCTAGCTGGGGCCAACGTCCTGACTTTC
TRBD2	TRBV5-1	TRBJ2-3	-	CASSGGLEGNTQYF	TGCGCCAGCAGCGGGGGACTAGAGGGTAATACGCAGTATTTT
-	TRBV6-6	TRBJ1-5	-	CASSYSGGGNQPQHF	TGTGCCAGCAGTTACTCTGGAGGGGGCAATCAGCCCCAGCATTTT
-	TRBV4-1	TRBJ2-1	-	CASSLLGLSYNEQFF	TGCGCCAGCAGCCTACTAGGTCTATCCTACAATGAGCAGTTCTTC
-	TRBV11-2	TRBJ1-1	-	CASSNIQGGDTEAFF	TGTGCCAGCAGCAATATACAGGGAGGCGACACTGAAGCTTTCTTT